This T cell receptor beta chain is from a study of lymphopenia after photon versus proton radiotherapy. Note on this clone: Its matching antigen is unknown.

This CDR3 contains 18 residues. The V end lost 3 bases, the J end lost 2 bases, and 23 bases lay between the germline ends. CDR1 and CDR2 (germline): KGHSH, LQKENI. Study-level findings and limits: After the lymphocyte nadir, photon-treated repertoires showed oligoclonal expansion, especially of CD8+ Temra cells. Better survival with proton therapy was suggested as possible, not demonstrated. Relative stability marked proton patients; photon patients lost diversity and naive cells. A bigger post-nadir fall in TCR diversity correlated inversely with survival time in deceased patients.

Generated by immunoSEQ multiplex PCR, the TCRdb table keeps only in-frame clones and is missing some. There are tens of thousands of clones in the sample; roughly 91% occur only once, and 2.9% lies in the top ten. The source is a woman in her seventies with pancreatic cancer. The sequencing used peripheral blood, collected from a patient treated with photon-based radiotherapy. The chain employs TRBV18 and TRBJ2-7, with TRBD1 as a possible D gene (9 bases). CDR3 bases: TGTGCCAGCTCACCGGGACAGGGAAGCGGGGGAAAAGCCTACGAGCAGTACTTC. It specifies CASSPGQGSGGKAYEQYF. The full variable domain, in which reference TRBV18 and TRBJ2-7 provide the parts outside the CDR3, is NAGVMQNPRHLVRRRGQEARLRCSPMKGHSHVYWYRQLPEEGLKFMVYLQKENIIDESGMPKERFSAEFPKEGPSILRIQQVVRGDSAAYFCASSPGQGSGGKAYEQYFGPGTRLTVT.